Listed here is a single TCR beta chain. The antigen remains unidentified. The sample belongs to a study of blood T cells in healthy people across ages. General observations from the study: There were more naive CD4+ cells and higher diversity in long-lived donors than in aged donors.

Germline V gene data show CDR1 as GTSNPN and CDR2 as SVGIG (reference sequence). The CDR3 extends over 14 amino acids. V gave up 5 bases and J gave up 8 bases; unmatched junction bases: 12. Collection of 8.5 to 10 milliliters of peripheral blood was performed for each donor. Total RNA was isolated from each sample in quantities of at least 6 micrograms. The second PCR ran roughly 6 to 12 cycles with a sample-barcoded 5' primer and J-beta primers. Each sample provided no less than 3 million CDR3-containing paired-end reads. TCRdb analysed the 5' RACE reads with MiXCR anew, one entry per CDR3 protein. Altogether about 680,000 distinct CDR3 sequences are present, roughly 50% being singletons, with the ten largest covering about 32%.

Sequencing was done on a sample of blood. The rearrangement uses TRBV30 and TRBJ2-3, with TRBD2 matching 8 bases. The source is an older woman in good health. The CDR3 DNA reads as TGTGCCTGGGGGCTTGGCGGGAGGATCGGTACGCAGTATTTT. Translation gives CAWGLGGRIGTQYF.